These 13 T cell receptor beta chains originate from one sample sequenced in a study of T cells after yellow fever vaccination. TCRdb itself ran the 5' RACE reads through MiXCR, one entry per CDR3 protein. The data show some 300,000 distinct CDR3 sequences, with approximately 10% seen just once and over 3% held by the top ten. Here the sequenced sample was CD4+ T cells sorted from PBMCs, taken 5 days after the yellow fever booster vaccination. These receptors originate from a man younger than 35 who received the YFV17D yellow fever vaccine.

This clonotype has ten or more counts. The rearrangement joins TRBV11-3 to TRBJ2-2, with D perhaps TRBD1 (5 bases). Germline values: CDR1 SGHNT, CDR2 YENEEA. The V end was cut by 3 bases, the J end by 2 bases, with 7 bases between. This CDR3 has 14 residues. The CDR3 sequence: CASSLDINTGELFF. The DNA of the CDR3 is TGTGCCAGCAGCTTGGACATCAACACCGGGGAGCTGTTTTTT.

V and J are TRBV5-1 and TRBJ1-3; tentatively, D is TRBD1 (6 bases). V gave up 5 bases and J gave up 10 bases, with 16 bases separating them. There are 13 residues in the CDR3. Germline V lookup: CDR1 SGHRS, CDR2 YFSETQ. CDR3 nucleotide sequence: TGCGCCAGCAGTGCTAACCCAGGACAGACCATATATTTT. This sequence encodes CASSANPGQTIYF.

This clonotype was seen only a few times. V usage is TRBV5-1 and J usage is TRBJ2-7, with 9 bases that match TRBD1. Germline V gene lookup returns CDR1 SGHRS and CDR2 YFSETQ. With 5 bases clipped from V and 7 bases from J, the junction kept 13 bases outside the gene matches. The CDR3 sequence is 15 residues long. The CDR3 loop reads CASSSMGQGVVEQYF. DNA for the CDR3: TGCGCCAGCAGTTCCATGGGACAGGGCGTTGTAGAGCAGTACTTC.

In this sample, this clonotype turned up a few times. The rearrangement uses TRBV7-8 and TRBJ2-3; D is perhaps TRBD2 (6 bases). The V gene's germline CDR1 is SGHVS and CDR2 FQNEAQ. V dropped 1 base and J dropped 0 bases, with 11 bases sitting between them. The CDR3 covers 16 residues. In DNA, the CDR3 is TGTGCCAGCAGCTTAGTTCCGGGACTGAGCACAGATACGCAGTATTTT. Translation gives CASSLVPGLSTDTQYF.

The rearrangement uses TRBV4-1 and TRBJ1-2, with D possibly matching TRBD1 (5 bases). Per germline, CDR1 MGHRA and CDR2 YSYEKL. This CDR3 comprises 13 residues. V shed 4 bases and J shed 7 bases, with 13 bases lying between them. The CDR3 here is CASSPLGLSGYTF. Here the CDR3 DNA reads TGCGCCAGCAGCCCCTTGGGGCTTTCTGGCTACACCTTC.

The rearrangement uses TRBV5-1 and TRBJ1-1; D gene uncertain. V was clipped by 3 bases and J by 4 bases, with 13 bases between them. This CDR3 spans 14 amino acids. Per germline, CDR1 SGHRS and CDR2 YFSETQ. In DNA form, the CDR3 reads TGCGCCAGCAGCTGGCTACCCGCTGCCACTGAAGCTTTCTTT. It translates to CASSWLPAATEAFF.

A few counts support this clonotype. This chain uses TRBV6-5 with TRBJ2-1; D is perhaps TRBD1 (5 bases). Trimming took 7 bases from V and 0 from J, leaving 13 bases between them. CDR3 length equals 15 residues. Germline CDR1 MNHEY, CDR2 SVGAGI. The DNA of the CDR3 is TGTGCCAGCACCGCCGACAGAAGCTCCTACAATGAGCAGTTCTTC. Its protein is CASTADRSSYNEQFF.

Remarks on this clonotype: This could be a read error, since a much larger clone is one nucleotide away. CDR3 loop: CASSHGGGEAYEQFF. The CDR3 nucleotides are TGTGCCAGCAGCCACGGAGGGGGAGAAGCCTATGAGCAGTTCTTC. The V and J genes are TRBV4-2 and TRBJ2-1, with D possibly called TRBD1 or TRBD2 (6 bases each). Germline V gene lookup returns CDR1 LGHNA and CDR2 YNFKEQ. The CDR3 runs 15 residues. Between the trimmed V and J ends, which lost 3 bases and 8 bases, there was a span of 17 bases.

The chain uses TRBV4-1 and TRBJ1-3; unclear D gene. Trimming cost V 0 bases and J 0 bases, with 6 bases left between them. CDR3 length: 15 residues. Germline V gene data show CDR1 as MGHRA and CDR2 as YSYEKL. The CDR3 here is CASSQDRLSGNTIYF. The CDR3 DNA sequence: TGCGCCAGCAGCCAAGATCGTCTCTCTGGAAACACCATATATTTT.

V is TRBV7-9 and J is TRBJ1-1; perhaps TRBD1 as D (6 bases). CDR1 is SEHNR and CDR2 is FQNEAQ in the germline V gene (reference sequence). This CDR3 region has 16 residues. Trimming pared 5 bases from V and 5 bases from J, leaving 21 bases between. As DNA, the CDR3 is TGTGCCAGCAGCCTACGTTCAGGGGAGGCGAGGACTGAAGCTTTCTTT. This gives the protein CASSLRSGEARTEAFF.

This clonotype has more than one count but fewer than ten. The rearrangement uses TRBV3-1 and TRBJ1-2; TRBD1 might be the D (5 bases). The CDR3 extends over 13 amino acids. With 3 bases removed from V and 8 bases from J, the gap between germline ends came to 13 bases. CDR1 is LGHDT and CDR2 is YNNKEL in the germline V gene (reference sequence). CDR3 residues: CASSQRGTRGYTF. CDR3 coding DNA: TGTGCCAGCAGCCAGAGGGGTACGCGAGGCTACACCTTC.

V is TRBV20-1 and J is TRBJ1-5, with unresolved D. CDR3 length equals 15 residues. Trimming took off 0 bases at V and 2 bases at J, with 11 bases between the two ends. Looked up from germline, CDR1 is DFQATT and CDR2 is SNEGSKA (reference sequence). CDR3 DNA: TGCAGTGCTAGAGATCAGGCCCCGGGCAATCAGCCCCAGCATTTT. Encoded protein: CSARDQAPGNQPQHF.

V and J are TRBV20-1 and TRBJ1-1; 7 nucleotides match TRBD1. The CDR3 has 15 residues. Per the germline V gene, CDR1 is DFQATT and CDR2 is SNEGSKA (reference sequence). V shed 4 bases and J 8 bases; nucleotides not matched to a gene: 16. The DNA for the CDR3 is TGCAGTGCTACGGACAGGAGGGCATGGGAGACCGAAGCTTTCTTT. It encodes CSATDRRAWETEAFF.